This TCR beta chain was recorded in a study of blood T cells in healthy people across ages. General study results and limits: Estimated diversity, derived from one million T cells, was regarded as an underestimate. Reliance upon unsorted PBMCs precluded definitive naive versus antigen-experienced comparison.

PCR was performed a second time for roughly 6 to 12 cycles using a sample-barcoded 5' primer and a J-beta primer mix. Each TCR beta cDNA got a 12-nucleotide random molecular identifier. TCRdb re-called the 5' RACE reads through MiXCR, storing one row per CDR3 protein. The sample lists 1.4 million or so distinct CDR3 sequences; roughly 43% were seen once. To note about this clonotype: The antigen remains unidentified.

Material: blood. The TCR comes from a woman aged 18 to 35 in good health.

For the CDR3, the DNA is TGTGCCAGCAGCCTAAATTTGAGGAGCACTGAAGCTTTCTTT. Amino acid sequence: CASSLNLRSTEAFF. The chain has TRBV7-2 and TRBJ1-1; D is unclear. V gave up 5 bases and J gave up 4 bases, with 14 bases separating them. This CDR3 comprises 14 residues. The germline CDR1 and CDR2 sequences are SGHTA and FQGNSA.